Below are 27 T cell receptor beta chains sequenced from a single sample in a study of CD8+ T cells in alopecia areata. Once RNA had been extracted, it was reverse transcribed into cDNA to act as the sequencing template. This table comes from immunoSEQ multiplex PCR, and its TCRdb copy is limited to in-frame clones, with some not included. The profile shows roughly 200,000 clones, around three fifths of them singletons. What was sequenced was CD8+ T cells sorted from blood. These receptors all stem from a human donor in good health.

This clone was recorded a few times. The chain uses TRBV29-1 and TRBJ1-2; D uncertain. The V end was cut by 3 bases, the J end by 6 bases, with 8 bases between. The CDR3 loop spans 11 amino acids. Looked up from germline, CDR1 is SQVTM and CDR2 is ANQGSEA. The CDR3 sequence is CSVEGSHGYTF. The CDR3 region has the DNA TGCAGCGTTGAGGGAAGCCATGGCTACACCTTC.

A few counts support this clone. The V call is TRBV7-9, the J call TRBJ1-2; D is ambiguous. With 4 bases removed from V and 0 bases from J, the gap between germline ends came to 15 bases. Germline assignment: CDR1 SEHNR and CDR2 FQNEAQ (reference sequence). The CDR3 length is 16 residues. CDR3: CASSSLLGRANYGYTF. CDR3 nucleotides: TGTGCCAGCAGCTCCCTATTAGGGAGGGCTAACTATGGCTACACCTTC.

The rearrangement joins TRBV9 to TRBJ2-7; TRBD2 is a possible D gene (5 bases). Germline V lookup: CDR1 SGDLS, CDR2 YYNGEE. V was shortened by 0 bases and J by 7 bases, with 14 bases between the two germline ends. The CDR3 runs 14 residues. The CDR3 coding sequence is TGTGCCAGCAGCGTAGATGGCGGGTTACGGGAGCAGTACTTC. It yields the protein CASSVDGGLREQYF.

V usage is TRBV7-8 and J usage is TRBJ1-2, with D perhaps matching TRBD1 (6 bases). Trimming removed 3 bases from V and 6 bases from J, with 11 bases in between. Germline V gene sequence: CDR1 SGHVS, CDR2 FQNEAQ. The CDR3 covers 13 residues. In DNA, the CDR3 is TGTGCCAGCAGCTTTGGGGGGGCGGATGGCTACACCTTC. This codes for CASSFGGADGYTF.

This clone was seen just once. The chain joins TRBV5-1 to TRBJ1-1, with D possibly being TRBD1 (5 bases). The V end lost 1 base, the J end lost 3 bases, and 16 bases lay between the germline ends. Germline V gene lookup returns CDR1 SGHRS and CDR2 YFSETQ. The CDR3 is 16 amino acids. The CDR3 loop reads CASSLRGRAWDTEAFF. Written as DNA, the CDR3 is TGCGCCAGCAGCTTGAGGGGCAGGGCATGGGACACTGAAGCTTTCTTT.

CDR3 nucleotides: TGCGCCAGCAGCCCTTGGGGAGACCAAGAGACCCAGTACTTC. It specifies CASSPWGDQETQYF. The chain is built from TRBV5-1 and TRBJ2-5, with a weak D call TRBD2 (5 bases). The CDR3 contains 14 residues. Germline V gene sequence: CDR1 SGHRS, CDR2 YFSETQ. The germline V and J ends were trimmed by 4 bases and 0 bases, with 10 bases remaining between them. Supplemented by reference TRBV5-1 and TRBJ2-5, the full variable domain reads KAGVTQTPRYLIKTRGQQVTLSCSPISGHRSVSWYQQTPGQGLQFLFEYFSETQRNKGNFPGRFSGRQFSNSRSEMNVSTLELGDSALYLCASSPWGDQETQYFGPGTRLLVL.

The genes are TRBV30 and TRBJ1-6, with D uncertain. With 4 bases removed from V and 10 bases from J, the gap between germline ends came to 17 bases. The CDR3 covers 14 residues. Germline CDR1 is GTSNPN and CDR2 is SVGIG (reference sequence). In DNA, the CDR3 is TGTGCCTGGATATCGGCCCCCCAAACCTCACCCCTCCACTTT. Protein: CAWISAPQTSPLHF.

The CDR3 loop reads CASSDSDSSYEQYF. The CDR3, as DNA: TGTGCCAGCAGTGATTCCGATTCCTCCTACGAGCAGTACTTC. This chain links TRBV2 with TRBJ2-7; the D is unclear. Deletions cut 3 bases from V and 0 bases from J, with 9 bases between. The CDR3 extends over 14 amino acids. The V gene's germline CDR1 is SNHLY and CDR2 FYNNEI.

The chain is built from TRBV27 and TRBJ1-5; D may be TRBD1 (5 bases). The CDR3 is 13 residues long. CDR1 and CDR2 from the germline V gene are MNHEY and SMNVEV (reference sequence). V lost 3 bases and J 7 bases, leaving 10 bases between the germline ends. The CDR3 is CASSFQGKQPQHF. CDR3 coding DNA: TGTGCCAGCAGTTTTCAGGGTAAGCAGCCCCAGCATTTT.

The V gene is TRBV25-1, the J gene TRBJ1-6, with TRBD1 matching over 7 bases. In germline, CDR1 is MGHDK, CDR2 SYGVNS. V trimming: 2 bases; J trimming: 10 bases; junction bases outside the gene matches: 8. The CDR3 contains 15 residues. Here the CDR3 DNA reads TGTGCCAGCAGTGAAGGTGACAGGGCGGGCTCACCCCTCCACTTT. It is translated as CASSEGDRAGSPLHF.

The chain couples TRBV4-1 to TRBJ1-3; TRBD1 aligns across 7 bases. The CDR3 covers 14 residues. The V gene's germline CDR1 is MGHRA and CDR2 YSYEKL. Losses at the gene ends were 3 bases for V and 4 bases for J; bases not matched to a gene: 3. CDR3 DNA: TGCGCCAGCAGCCACTTGGACAGGGGAAACACCATATATTTT. It yields the protein CASSHLDRGNTIYF.

V gene TRBV2 combines with J gene TRBJ2-3; 10 bases are a match to TRBD2. The CDR3 loop spans 16 amino acids. Trimming removed 0 bases from V and 5 bases from J; junction bases left unmatched: 5. Germline CDR1 and CDR2: SNHLY and FYNNEI. DNA for the CDR3: TGTGCCAGCAGTGAAGCAGCTAGCGGGGGCGAAGATACGCAGTATTTT. Protein: CASSEAASGGEDTQYF.

This clone was counted a few times. Other DNA sequences in the same sample also yield this CDR3. The chain is built from TRBV7-9 and TRBJ2-7, with D unresolved. The CDR3 is made up of 12 amino acids. Germline V gene lookup returns CDR1 SEHNR and CDR2 FQNEAQ (reference sequence). Trimming shortened V by 1 base and J by 2 bases, and 3 bases separated the two germline ends. CDR3 loop: CASSLGTYEQYF. For the CDR3, the DNA is TGTGCCAGCAGCTTAGGGACCTACGAGCAGTACTTC.

This clone has just a few counts. The CDR3 coding sequence is TGTGCCAGCAGTGGGGCCACCTATAATTCACCCCTCCACTTT. It yields the protein CASSGATYNSPLHF. This sequence joins TRBV6-6 and TRBJ1-6, with D possibly being TRBD1 (5 bases). The CDR3 has 14 residues. Deletions cut 5 bases from V and 2 bases from J, with 7 bases between. CDR1 is MNHNY and CDR2 is SVGAGI in the germline V gene (reference sequence).

This clone was seen a few times. This rearrangement joins TRBV9 to TRBJ1-1; possible D gene TRBD1, 6 bases. Germline loops: CDR1 SGDLS, CDR2 YYNGEE. The CDR3 has 14 amino acids. V was clipped by 3 bases and J by 2 bases, with 11 bases between them. The CDR3 region has the DNA TGTGCCAGCAGCGAGGGGGACACCAACACTGAAGCTTTCTTT. Its protein is CASSEGDTNTEAFF.

The table lists this clone with a few counts. This rearrangement joins TRBV7-8 to TRBJ1-2, with 9 bases identical to TRBD1. With 2 bases clipped from V and 7 bases from J, the junction kept 11 bases outside the gene matches. The CDR3 loop spans 16 amino acids. In germline, CDR1 is SGHVS, CDR2 FQNEAQ. The CDR3 spells CASSLRPLQGAGGYTF. In DNA form, the CDR3 reads TGTGCCAGCAGCTTACGACCCCTACAGGGGGCGGGTGGCTACACCTTC.

This clone appeared once. This chain joins TRBV2 and TRBJ2-5, with TRBD2 matching 9 bases. The trim removed 0 bases at V and 9 bases at J, leaving 14 bases unmatched. The CDR3 loop spans 17 amino acids. Germline CDR1 SNHLY, CDR2 FYNNEI. CDR3 residues: CASSEAGSSGGRRAQYF. The CDR3 DNA sequence: TGTGCCAGCAGTGAAGCCGGAAGTAGCGGGGGCCGGAGGGCCCAGTACTTC.

The CDR3 protein is CAWSIANEQFF. The CDR3 DNA reads as TGTGCCTGGAGTATAGCCAATGAGCAGTTCTTC. The chain uses TRBV30 and TRBJ2-1; no clear D. Germline loops: CDR1 GTSNPN, CDR2 SVGIG (reference sequence). V was shortened by 2 bases and J by 6 bases, with 5 bases between the two germline ends. The CDR3 loop spans 11 amino acids.

This sequence joins TRBV29-1 and TRBJ1-1, with D unresolved. Germline V gives CDR1 SQVTM, CDR2 ANQGSEA. V lost 4 bases and J lost 6, with 9 bases in between. CDR3 size: 11 residues. CDR3 coding DNA: TGCAGCGTTGTTTACGGGGCTGAAGCTTTCTTT. Protein product: CSVVYGAEAFF.

The chain is built from TRBV30 and TRBJ1-5, with D unclear. V was trimmed by 0 bases and J by 9 bases, leaving 9 bases between them. Germline V lookup: CDR1 GTSNPN, CDR2 SVGIG (reference sequence). The CDR3 is made up of 12 amino acids. The CDR3 sequence is CAWSVGMGPQHF. CDR3 bases: TGTGCCTGGAGTGTAGGTATGGGGCCCCAGCATTTT.

The chain links TRBV7-9 to TRBJ2-7; 11 nucleotides line up with TRBD2. CDR3 size: 15 residues. V lost 5 bases to trimming and J lost 7 bases; unmatched junction nucleotides: 10. Germline V gene data show CDR1 as SEHNR and CDR2 as FQNEAQ (reference sequence). CDR3 nucleotides: TGTGCCAGCAGCCCTCCTAGCGGGGGGTACCAAGAGCAGTACTTC. Translating it yields CASSPPSGGYQEQYF.

This clone was found a few times. This chain joins TRBV27 and TRBJ1-2; 7 bases are shared with TRBD1. CDR3 length equals 16 residues. V was pared by 6 bases and J by 3 bases, with 13 bases of the junction left unmatched. Germline V gives CDR1 MNHEY, CDR2 SMNVEV (reference sequence). The CDR3 bases are TGTGCCAGCAGCCTAAAAAGGGGGCTGCGGTACTATGGCTACACCTTC. Its protein product is CASSLKRGLRYYGYTF.

This clone was seen a handful of times. The gene calls are TRBV5-6 and TRBJ2-5, with 12 bases fitting TRBD1. Trimming at V came to 3 bases and at J to 4 bases, leaving 7 bases not matched to a gene. CDR3 length: 16 residues. Germline V CDR1 and CDR2: SGHDT, YYEEEE. The CDR3 coding sequence is TGTGCCAGCAGCTACGGGACAGGGGGCGTGTCAGAGACCCAGTACTTC. It specifies CASSYGTGGVSETQYF.

The chain joins TRBV13 to TRBJ2-7; 15 bases fit TRBD2. Trimming cost V 3 bases and J 3 bases; bases outside gene matches: 9. The germline V gene has CDR1 PRHDT and CDR2 FYEKMQ (reference sequence). The CDR3 extends over 18 amino acids. The DNA of the CDR3 is TGTGCCAGCAGCTTTAGGGGACTAGCGGGGGGCGTCTTCTACGAGCAGTACTTC. Its translation: CASSFRGLAGGVFYEQYF.

The gene calls are TRBV7-9 and TRBJ2-3, with D possibly being TRBD2 (5 bases). The CDR3 totals 14 residues. The germline V gene encodes CDR1 SEHNR and CDR2 FQNEAQ (reference sequence). V lost 5 bases to trimming and J lost 3 bases, with 12 bases between them. The CDR3 DNA sequence: TGTGCCAGCAGCCCCGAGGGTAGGACAGATACGCAGTATTTT. It encodes CASSPEGRTDTQYF.

The V gene is TRBV5-4, the J gene TRBJ2-6; D is unresolved. V was cut by 3 bases and J by 0 bases, with 7 bases left in between. CDR1 and CDR2 from the germline V gene are SGHNT and YYREEE (reference sequence). CDR3 length equals 15 residues. The CDR3 reads CASSSRGSGANVLTF. In DNA form, the CDR3 reads TGTGCCAGCAGCTCCAGAGGCTCTGGGGCCAACGTCCTGACTTTC.

V usage is TRBV5-1 and J usage is TRBJ1-1; D gene uncertain. The V and J ends lost 4 bases and 8 bases respectively, with 15 bases between them. The CDR3 is made up of 13 amino acids. Germline V gene sequence: CDR1 SGHRS, CDR2 YFSETQ. The CDR3 DNA follows: TGCGCCAGCAGCCAGGCCGTGGGCCAGGAAGCTTTCTTT. It codes for CASSQAVGQEAFF.